The 30 T cell receptor beta chains below come from one sample, sequenced in a study of blood T cells in healthy people across ages. A second roughly 6 to 12 cycle PCR used barcoded and J-beta primers. TCRdb called the 5' RACE reads again in MiXCR, with one record for every CDR3 protein. Among about 760,000 distinct CDR3 sequences listed, approximately 25% were seen once. The data were also submitted as part of a second study, on T cells of mothers and their children.

Sequenced material: blood. All receptors derive from a boy younger than 18 in good health.

This clonotype was counted between two and nine times. The chain joins TRBV29-1 to TRBJ2-1; 10 bases are shared with TRBD1. In germline, CDR1 is SQVTM, CDR2 ANQGSEA. The V gene end was trimmed by 3 bases and the J gene end by 5 bases; junction bases not matched to a gene: 4. The CDR3 is made up of 14 amino acids. In DNA form, the CDR3 reads TGCAGCGTTGATTGGGACAGGGGAAACAATGAGCAGTTCTTC. It codes for CSVDWDRGNNEQFF.

The V call is TRBV12-3 or TRBV12-4, the J call TRBJ2-5; D is possibly TRBD1 (6 bases). Matching the DNA end better, TRBJ2-7 makes the J call doubtful. The CDR3 extends over 11 amino acids. The CDR3, as DNA: TGTGCCAGCTCCACAGGGCCCGAGCAGTACTTC. It translates to CASSTGPEQYF.

This chain links TRBV20-1 with TRBJ2-2, with 8 positions matching TRBD2. V dropped 2 bases and J dropped 4; count of bases not matched to a gene: 6. CDR1 DFQATT and CDR2 SNEGSKA come from the germline V gene (reference sequence). The CDR3 is made up of 15 amino acids. The DNA of the CDR3 is TGCAGTGCTAGATCCCTAGCGGGTCGCACCGGGGAGCTGTTTTTT. This sequence encodes CSARSLAGRTGELFF.

For the CDR3, the DNA is TGTGCCAGCAGTTTTTTAACTACAAAAGAGACCCAGTACTTC. This encodes CASSFLTTKETQYF. V is TRBV27 and J is TRBJ2-5; no definite D call. The CDR3 is made up of 14 amino acids. The germline gives CDR1 MNHEY, CDR2 SMNVEV (reference sequence). Trimming cost V 3 bases and J 3 bases, with 11 bases left between them.

V is TRBV7-6 and J is TRBJ2-5; D might be TRBD1 or TRBD2, each matching 5 bases. CDR1 and CDR2 from the germline V gene are SGHVS and FNYEAQ. Trimming removed 1 base from V and 4 bases from J, with 10 bases in between. The CDR3 loop spans 14 amino acids. The CDR3 is CASSLETGTETQYF. Written as DNA, the CDR3 is TGTGCCAGCAGCTTAGAGACGGGGACAGAGACCCAGTACTTC.

This clonotype was picked up one time. The junction does not match germline at one end; this may be a read error. The rearrangement links TRBV6-2 or TRBV6-3 to TRBJ2-7, with 7 bases fitting TRBD1. This CDR3 has 13 residues. Germline V lookup: CDR1 MNHEY, CDR2 SVGEGT. The CDR3 DNA follows: TGTGCCGGCAGACCGGGACAGCCCTACGAGCAGTACTTC. Translation: CAGRPGQPYEQYF.

V usage is TRBV20-1 and J usage is TRBJ2-7; tentative D call: TRBD1 (5 bases). Germline lookup yields CDR1 DFQATT and CDR2 SNEGSKA (reference sequence). This CDR3 is built from 15 residues. Trimming took 0 bases from V and 3 from J, leaving 15 bases between them. Written as DNA, the CDR3 is TGCAGTGCTAGAGATCTGGCCAGGGTGGGCTACGAGCAGTACTTC. This encodes CSARDLARVGYEQYF.

As concerns this clonotype: One end of the junction is discordant with germline, which a read error may explain. The chain joins TRBV5-1 to TRBJ1-1; TRBD1 aligns across 10 bases. Germline-derived CDR1 and CDR2 are SGHRS and YFSETQ. This CDR3 comprises 15 residues. CDR3 sequence: CASSFSGTGDTEAFF. The CDR3 coding sequence is TGCGCCAGCAGCTTTTCCGGGACAGGGGACACTGAAGCCTTCTTT.

This clonotype occurred a few times. The chain employs TRBV18 and TRBJ1-4; no clear D. Germline lookup yields CDR1 KGHSH and CDR2 LQKENI. CDR3 size: 15 residues. V lost 0 bases, J lost 8 bases, and 13 bases lay in between. The DNA of the CDR3 is TGTGCCAGCTCACCACCGTCCGGGCGCGTGGAAAAACTGTTTTTT. This translates into CASSPPSGRVEKLFF.

CDR3 DNA sequence: TGTGCCAGCAGCAATCCCGGGACTAGCGGGGACGAGCAGTACTTC. Its translation: CASSNPGTSGDEQYF. The chain carries TRBV12-3 or TRBV12-4 and TRBJ2-5, with TRBD2 identical over 13 bases. The DNA matches TRBJ2-7 better at its end, which makes the J call doubtful. The CDR3 extends over 15 amino acids.

This clonotype occurred a few times. The chain employs TRBV20-1 and TRBJ2-3, with D possibly matching TRBD2 (6 bases). The CDR3 consists of 15 residues. From germline, CDR1 is DFQATT and CDR2 SNEGSKA (reference sequence). The V and J ends lost 6 bases and 0 bases respectively, with 16 bases between them. CDR3 region: CSATHPGTSTDTQYF. The DNA of the CDR3 is TGCAGTGCGACTCACCCCGGGACTAGCACAGATACGCAGTATTTT.

The chain combines TRBV4-2 with TRBJ2-5, with 9 bases fitting TRBD2. The germline CDR1 and CDR2 sequences are LGHNA and YNFKEQ. This CDR3 comprises 16 residues. V shed 1 base and J 6 bases; nucleotides not matched to a gene: 9. DNA of the CDR3: TGTGCCAGCAGCCAAGGACTAGCGGACCCGAGGAAGACCCAGTACTTC. This translates into CASSQGLADPRKTQYF.

V usage is TRBV10-3 and J usage is TRBJ2-5; 7 nucleotides align to TRBD2. Unmatched junction bases numbered 1, after V lost 4 bases and J lost 2 bases. The CDR3 sequence is 13 residues long. Germline CDR1 is ENHRY and CDR2 is SYGVKD. CDR3 amino acids: CAISGAGQETQYF. CDR3 coding DNA: TGTGCCATCAGTGGAGCGGGACAAGAGACCCAGTACTTC.

This clonotype was picked up a small number of times. The chain employs TRBV20-1 and TRBJ1-4, with 9 bases aligning to TRBD1. The V gene end was trimmed by 0 bases and the J gene end by 10 bases; junction bases not matched to a gene: 9. The germline CDR1 and CDR2 sequences are DFQATT and SNEGSKA (reference sequence). This CDR3 region has 15 residues. Written as DNA, the CDR3 is TGCAGTGCTAGAGATTTACAGGGGGCCGGTGGAAAACTGTTTTTT. Protein: CSARDLQGAGGKLFF.

The rearrangement uses TRBV5-6 and TRBJ1-1, with D perhaps TRBD1 (6 bases). Trimming cost V 0 bases and J 3 bases, with 12 bases left between them. The germline V gene has CDR1 SGHDT and CDR2 YYEEEE. The CDR3 is made up of 15 amino acids. The CDR3 loop is CASSLAGQFYTEAFF. The CDR3 region has the DNA TGTGCCAGCAGCTTGGCCGGACAGTTTTACACTGAAGCTTTCTTT.

There are many counts of this clonotype. The chain couples TRBV7-9 to TRBJ2-6; 12 positions agree with TRBD1. Germline V gene sequence: CDR1 SEHNR, CDR2 FQNEAQ (reference sequence). With 3 bases clipped from V and 4 bases from J, the junction kept 4 bases outside the gene matches. The CDR3 covers 17 residues. The CDR3 nucleotides read TGTGCCAGCAGCTTGGGACAGGGGGCGCACGGGGCCAACGTCCTGACTTTC. Its translation is CASSLGQGAHGANVLTF.

The chain is built from TRBV19 and TRBJ1-1, with TRBD1 matching over 7 bases. Germline V gene lookup returns CDR1 LNHDA and CDR2 SQIVND (reference sequence). The ends lost 5 bases at V and 3 bases at J; junction bases unmatched: 18. This CDR3 spans 18 amino acids. DNA for the CDR3: TGTGCCAGTAGTCAATCGGGGACAGTCCCAAGCCGGGACACTGAAGCTTTCTTT. Its translation: CASSQSGTVPSRDTEAFF.

This chain links TRBV2 with TRBJ2-1, with TRBD2 matching 11 bases. The germline V gene encodes CDR1 SNHLY and CDR2 FYNNEI. The V gene end was trimmed by 6 bases and the J gene end by 4 bases; junction bases not matched to a gene: 8. The CDR3 covers 16 residues. CDR3 in amino acids: CASSAGTSGPYNEQFF. The DNA for the CDR3 is TGTGCCAGCAGCGCCGGGACTAGCGGACCTTACAATGAGCAGTTCTTC.

The rearrangement joins TRBV7-2 to TRBJ2-7; TRBD2 matches 8 bases. Per the germline V gene, CDR1 is SGHTA and CDR2 is FQGNSA. This CDR3 comprises 16 residues. V gave up 4 bases and J gave up 1 base; unmatched junction bases: 9. The DNA for the CDR3 is TGTGCCAGCAGCTCCCCAAGCGGGAGAGGGTCCTACGAGCAGTACTTC. Translated: CASSSPSGRGSYEQYF.

This clonotype has a handful of counts. The genes are TRBV5-6 and TRBJ2-7, with D uncertain. Trimming stripped 0 bases from V and 3 bases from J, with 13 bases between. The CDR3 consists of 15 residues. Germline V gene sequence: CDR1 SGHDT, CDR2 YYEEEE. The CDR3 DNA sequence: TGTGCCAGCAGCTTGGAAGGTGGGGAAGACTACGAGCAGTACTTC. Translated: CASSLEGGEDYEQYF.

This clonotype was observed a few times. The chain recombines TRBV29-1 with TRBJ2-7; no reliable D call. The ends were cut back, 4 bases at V and 0 bases at J, with 7 bases in the middle. The CDR3 contains 12 residues. Germline V gene lookup returns CDR1 SQVTM and CDR2 ANQGSEA. CDR3 in DNA: TGCAGCGTTGGGGTATACTCCTACGAGCAGTACTTC. Amino acid sequence: CSVGVYSYEQYF.

The chain carries TRBV12-3 or TRBV12-4 and TRBJ2-5; a weak D match, TRBD2 (5 bases). The CDR3 is made up of 13 amino acids. V gave up 5 bases and J gave up 7 bases, with 14 bases separating them. The CDR3 region is CASSLLEEGTQYF. In DNA form, the CDR3 reads TGTGCCAGCAGTCTACTAGAGGAAGGGACCCAGTACTTC.

This chain connects TRBV20-1 to TRBJ2-7; D is perhaps TRBD1 (5 bases). In germline, CDR1 is DFQATT, CDR2 SNEGSKA (reference sequence). Trimming shortened V by 0 bases and J by 2 bases, and 11 bases separated the two germline ends. CDR3 length equals 14 residues. The CDR3 DNA reads TGCAGTGCTAGAGATATGAAACAGGCCTACGAGCAGTACTTC. This gives the protein CSARDMKQAYEQYF.

This clonotype was recorded a few times. The chain links TRBV7-2 to TRBJ1-5, with D perhaps matching TRBD1 (6 bases). This CDR3 has 15 amino acids. Looked up from germline, CDR1 is SGHTA and CDR2 is FQGNSA. Trimming pared 1 base from V and 5 bases from J, leaving 12 bases between. Written as DNA, the CDR3 is TGTGCCAGCAGCTTAGATGTAAGGGGGGATCAGCCCCAGCATTTT. This translates into CASSLDVRGDQPQHF.

This clonotype was counted a few times. V usage is TRBV7-9 and J usage is TRBJ1-1; 8 nucleotides match TRBD1. Germline loops: CDR1 SEHNR, CDR2 FQNEAQ (reference sequence). The CDR3 length is 14 residues. The J segment lost 4 bases and the V segment lost 5 bases, leaving 6 bases of the junction unmatched. The DNA of the CDR3 is TGTGCCAGCAGCAACCGGGACAGGTTCACTGAAGCTTTCTTT. Protein sequence: CASSNRDRFTEAFF.

Comment on this clonotype: One end of the junction does not line up with germline, which may come from a read error. J is TRBJ1-2 and V is TRBV7-2; a weak D match, TRBD1 (5 bases). The CDR3 is 16 amino acids. Germline values: CDR1 SGHTA, CDR2 FQGNSA. CDR3 coding DNA: TGTGCCGGCAGCCGCGGTTGGGGGACGGAATACTATGGCTACACCTTC. This sequence encodes CAGSRGWGTEYYGYTF.

A few counts support this clonotype. This chain connects TRBV21-1 to TRBJ2-1; the table assigns TRBD1, which was not confirmed against the DNA. TRBV21-1 is marked as a pseudogene. The CDR3 is made up of 15 amino acids. The CDR3 loop reads CASSKLFFVPRGQFF. CDR3 bases: TGTGCCAGCAGCAAACTTTTCTTTGTGCCTAGGGGGCAGTTCTTC.

The gene calls are TRBV2 and TRBJ1-2; TRBD1 might be the D (6 bases). Germline V lookup: CDR1 SNHLY, CDR2 FYNNEI. The CDR3 is 15 amino acids. The V end lost 2 bases, the J end lost 4 bases, and 14 bases lay between the germline ends. The CDR3 DNA is TGTGCCAGCAGTGAAACAGGGTCTATAAGCTATGGCTACACCTTC. This sequence encodes CASSETGSISYGYTF.

The rearrangement links TRBV7-9 to TRBJ2-7, with no clear D. This CDR3 region has 16 residues. Germline assignment: CDR1 SEHNR and CDR2 FQNEAQ (reference sequence). The germline V and J ends were trimmed by 5 bases and 6 bases, with 23 bases remaining between them. The CDR3: CASSEIYRRASVEQYF. The CDR3 DNA sequence: TGTGCCAGCAGCGAAATTTACAGAAGGGCCTCGGTCGAGCAGTACTTC.

The J gene is TRBJ2-3, the V gene TRBV7-3; D not resolved. CDR3 length equals 13 residues. V shed 5 bases and J shed 6 bases, with 12 bases lying between them. CDR1 and CDR2 from the germline V gene are SGHTA and FQGTGA. The CDR3 region has the DNA TGTGCCAGCAGCCAAGGAGAAGTGGATACGCAGTATTTT. This gives the protein CASSQGEVDTQYF.